The clone carrying this T cell receptor (beta chain) was found once. Its specificity is unknown. The data were taken from a study of T cell responses to AZD1222 COVID-19 vaccine. Overall study findings and caveats: Spike regions recognized by vaccine-associated CD4 TCRs spanned the protein, led by 160-218 and 743-854. Females outnumbered males among donors, who were mostly white British; clonal diversity was possibly underestimated.

Measured with immunoSEQ multiplex PCR; TCRdb has only the in-frame clones, and not every one. The data hold 180,000 or so clones, with roughly 92% observed a single time. Germline lookup yields CDR1 SGHVS and CDR2 FNYEAQ. After removal of 4 bases from V and 1 base from J, the junction contained 9 bases not matched to a gene. The length of the CDR3 is 18 residues. The TCR originated in an adult in good health. Sequences were derived from peripheral blood, sampled on day 0 of AZD1222 vaccination. The rearrangement links TRBV7-6 to TRBJ2-6; TRBD1 matches at 8 bases. CDR3 bases: TGTGCCAGCAGCTCCTGGACAGGGAGTTTTTCTGGGGCCAACGTCCTGACTTTC. This translates into CASSSWTGSFSGANVLTF.